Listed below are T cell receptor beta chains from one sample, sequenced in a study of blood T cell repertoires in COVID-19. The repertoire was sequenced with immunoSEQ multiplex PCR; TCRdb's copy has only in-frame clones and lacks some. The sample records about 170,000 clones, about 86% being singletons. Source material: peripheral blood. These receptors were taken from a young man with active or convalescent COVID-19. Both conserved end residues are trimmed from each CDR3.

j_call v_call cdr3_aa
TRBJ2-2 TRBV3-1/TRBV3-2 ASSLQGASHGELF
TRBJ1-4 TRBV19 ASSIVLTADQEKLF
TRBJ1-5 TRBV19 ASSIGQGSNQPQH
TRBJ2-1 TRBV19 ASSGTSGRRDEQF
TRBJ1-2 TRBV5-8 ASRRDTRDYT
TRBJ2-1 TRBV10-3 AISDHTSGRPLSYNEQF
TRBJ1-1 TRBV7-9 ASSLGDRAEAF
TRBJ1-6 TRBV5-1 ASSLFGDSNSPLH
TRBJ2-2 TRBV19 ASINSGRAGTGELF
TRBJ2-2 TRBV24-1 ATSVQGGGELF
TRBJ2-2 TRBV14 ASSQDSVYGELF
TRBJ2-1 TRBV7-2 ASSARLAGGRGEQF
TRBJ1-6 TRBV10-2 ASGSTGDSPLH
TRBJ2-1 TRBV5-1 ASSSGDMSSYNEQF
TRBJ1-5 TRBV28 ASSSGQVRQPQH
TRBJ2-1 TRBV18 ASSPDTGFEQF
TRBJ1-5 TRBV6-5 ASTESAVGPQH
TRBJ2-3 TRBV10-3 AISDRGGTDTDTQY
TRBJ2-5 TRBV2 ASSQEPGQQETQY
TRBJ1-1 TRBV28 ASSETTDEAF
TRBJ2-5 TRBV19 ASSIGTSGEETQY
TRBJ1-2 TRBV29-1 SVTENYGYT
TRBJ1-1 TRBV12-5 ASGLRQGDTEAF
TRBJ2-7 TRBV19 ASSIRVGVYEQY
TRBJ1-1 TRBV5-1 ASSFLEFFWGAEAF
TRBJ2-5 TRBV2 ASKREETQY
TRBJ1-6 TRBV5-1 ASSSQGVAPLH
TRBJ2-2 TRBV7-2 ASSGWAGGTGELF
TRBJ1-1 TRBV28 ASSGTEAF
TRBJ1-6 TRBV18 ASSLTGLSYNSPLH
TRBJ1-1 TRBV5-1 ASSLVSGTGVEAF
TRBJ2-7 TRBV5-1 ASSPDREQY
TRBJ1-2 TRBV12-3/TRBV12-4 ASRLGQIGGYT
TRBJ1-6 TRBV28 ASSLSSGGDSPLH
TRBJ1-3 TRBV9 ASSVGQSSGNTIY
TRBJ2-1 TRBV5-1 ASSNLRDYGNNEQF
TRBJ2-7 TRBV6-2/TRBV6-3 ASSYGLVSPYEQY
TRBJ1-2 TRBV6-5 ASTRTGGIYGYT
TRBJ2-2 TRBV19 ASSTGLNTGELF
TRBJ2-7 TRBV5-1 ASSLGAGFAYEQY
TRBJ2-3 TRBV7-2 ASSSTSGLQGDTQY
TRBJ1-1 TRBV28 ASSFGGNTEAF
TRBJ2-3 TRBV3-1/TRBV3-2 ASSQEWAGGADTQY
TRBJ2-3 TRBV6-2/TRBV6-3 ASSYGMSGRFGDTQY
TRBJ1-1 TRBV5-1 ASSYSGTGGEAF
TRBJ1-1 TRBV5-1 ASSLDSRVVTEAF
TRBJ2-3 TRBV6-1 ASSEAVLASTDTQY
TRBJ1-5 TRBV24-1 ATSDFRVRQPQH
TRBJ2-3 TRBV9 ASSVGSLAGDGDTQY
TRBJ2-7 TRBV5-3 ARSLGQGNRYEQY
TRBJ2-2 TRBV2 ASSDSRDRQGTGELF
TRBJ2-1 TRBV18 ASSPSQGNYNEQF